The clone carrying this T cell receptor beta chain was seen ten or more times. This specimen belongs to a study of T cells in Graves' hyperthyroidism and ophthalmopathy. In the study overall: The blood sample was taken at first diagnosis, before treatment began.

CDR3 length: 12 residues. With 8 bases removed from V and 4 bases from J, the gap between germline ends came to 12 bases. Germline V gene data show CDR1 as MNHNS and CDR2 as SASEGT. There were TCR beta CDR3 regions amplified from RNA transcripts. Researchers ran a first-round RT-PCR on the TCR CDR3 using the HTBI primer set. In TCRdb, the multiplex PCR reads were re-called with MiXCR into one record per CDR3 protein. The sample has 400,000 to 600,000 distinct CDR3 sequences; roughly 15% are singletons. This TCR derives from a woman younger than 45 with Graves' ophthalmopathy. The sequencing input was blood. The chain is built from TRBV6-1 and TRBJ2-7; unclear D gene. CDR3 nucleotides: TGTGCCAGCGTCGACCCCCCGTACGAGCAGTACTTC. It translates to CASVDPPYEQYF.